The 23 T cell receptor beta chains presented below share a single source sample, sequenced in a study of low-dose radiotherapy and immunotherapy resistance in tumors. First-strand cDNA relied on TRAV- and TRBV-specific primers spanning alpha and beta chains. The PCR that amplified TCRs ran for around 20 cycles, relying on a constant-region primer and a V-primer adapter. TCRdb ran MiXCR on the reads and lists one entry per CDR3 protein. The sample lists 65,000 to 85,000 distinct CDR3 sequences, under 20% seen once, with 1.4% to 1.5% in the top ten. The sample's time point: after trial treatment. Regarding treatment: LDRT plus nivolumab, ipilimumab, low-dose cyclophosphamide and aspirin (RACIN trial). The specimen comprised PBMCs, sampled after low-dose radiotherapy plus immunotherapy. The source is a male donor with prostate cancer.

Only a few counts were recorded for this clonotype. The chain couples TRBV28 to TRBJ1-5; 8 bases line up with TRBD1. With 6 bases clipped from V and 7 bases from J, the junction kept 11 bases outside the gene matches. This CDR3 spans 15 amino acids. CDR1 is MDHEN and CDR2 is SYDVKM in the germline V gene. The CDR3 region has the DNA TGTGCCAGCAGCCTCAGAGACAGGGGAAGGCAGCCCCAGCATTTT. This gives the protein CASSLRDRGRQPQHF.

The V gene is TRBV7-2, the J gene TRBJ2-7; TRBD2 agrees at 8 bases. V dropped 4 bases and J dropped 3; count of bases not matched to a gene: 11. CDR3 length: 16 amino acids. Germline assignment: CDR1 SGHTA and CDR2 FQGNSA. The CDR3 DNA follows: TGTGCCAGCAGCTCCGACGGTCGGGCGGGGGGCTACGAGCAGTACTTC. Translated, it gives CASSSDGRAGGYEQYF.

This clonotype was picked up many times. V usage is TRBV5-1 and J usage is TRBJ1-1, with TRBD1 identical over 12 bases. Germline CDR1 reads SGHRS; CDR2 reads YFSETQ. The CDR3 is made up of 14 amino acids. The V gene end was trimmed by 4 bases and the J gene end by 8 bases; junction bases not matched to a gene: 6. CDR3 amino acids: CASSRGQGASEAFF. The DNA of the CDR3 is TGCGCCAGCAGCCGGGGACAGGGGGCATCGGAAGCTTTCTTT.

There are many counts of this clonotype. This CDR3 reads CSASLGGSGNIQYF. CDR3 DNA sequence: TGCAGTGCTAGTCTGGGGGGCTCAGGAAACATTCAGTACTTC. The rearrangement links TRBV20-1 to TRBJ2-4, with D possibly called TRBD1 or TRBD2 (6 bases each). The CDR3 contains 14 residues. The germline V gene has CDR1 DFQATT and CDR2 SNEGSKA (reference sequence). V was trimmed by 3 bases and J by 6 bases, leaving 15 bases between them.

This clonotype was counted a single time. A far larger clone is just one base off, so this is likely a read error. The J gene is TRBJ1-5, the V gene TRBV5-3; tentative D call: TRBD1 (5 bases). TRBV5-3 is filed as an ORF, its function uncertain. The CDR3 spans 15 residues. The CDR3 sequence: CASSQDPRGNRPQHF. The CDR3 region has the DNA TGTGCCAGCAGCCAGGACCCGCGGGGCAATCGGCCCCAGCATTTT.

This clonotype was counted at least ten times. V usage is TRBV25-1 and J usage is TRBJ2-7, with unresolved D. Germline-derived CDR1 and CDR2 are MGHDK and SYGVNS. The CDR3 sequence is 13 residues long. Trimming removed 7 bases from V and 3 bases from J, with 13 bases in between. CDR3 bases: TGTGCCAGCAAGCCCGGCAACGTCTACGAGCAGTACTTC. This gives the protein CASKPGNVYEQYF.

This clonotype was seen at least ten times. The chain combines TRBV4-3 with TRBJ2-5, with D tentatively TRBD1 (5 bases). Germline assignment: CDR1 LGHNA and CDR2 YSLEER. Trimming left V 0 bases short and J 6 bases short, with 14 bases between. This CDR3 comprises 15 residues. For the CDR3, the DNA is TGCGCCAGCAGCCAAGATTTCACAGGTGGACAGACCCAGTACTTC. It yields the protein CASSQDFTGGQTQYF.

As concerns this clonotype: A far more abundant clone sits one base away, making this likely a read error. V usage is TRBV26 and J usage is TRBJ1-1. TRBV26 counts as a pseudogene. The CDR3 is made up of 14 amino acids. CDR3 sequence: CASSISLGYTEAFF. CDR3 sequence (DNA): TGTGCCAGCAGTATCTCACTGGGGTACACTGAAGCTTTCTTT.

This clonotype occurred many times. This chain connects TRBV19 to TRBJ1-3; unclear D gene. V lost 0 bases and J 1 base, leaving 7 bases between the germline ends. The CDR3 covers 15 residues. Germline values: CDR1 LNHDA, CDR2 SQIVND (reference sequence). CDR3 sequence reads: CASSIDGLSGNTIYF. Written as DNA, the CDR3 is TGTGCCAGTAGTATAGACGGACTGTCTGGAAACACCATATATTTT.

Ten or more counts support this clonotype. The chain uses TRBV7-2 and TRBJ2-1, with 11 positions matching TRBD2. The CDR3 sequence is 15 residues long. CDR1 is SGHTA and CDR2 is FQGNSA in the germline V gene. V dropped 0 bases and J dropped 7; count of bases not matched to a gene: 2. DNA for the CDR3: TGTGCCAGCAGCTTAGCTAGCGGGAGGGTAAATGAGCAGTTCTTC. It translates to CASSLASGRVNEQFF.

This clonotype has a handful of counts. The chain carries TRBV21-1 and TRBJ2-7; TRBD1 is the table's D call and was not checked against the DNA. TRBV21-1 is designated a pseudogene. The CDR3 is 16 residues long. This chain's CDR3 is CASSRGQGRCSYEQYF. The CDR3 nucleotides read TGTGCCAGCAGCAGAGGACAGGGCCGCTGCTCCTACGAGCAGTACTTC.

This clonotype was picked up many times. Mismatch with germline at one junction end may stem from a read error. The chain has TRBV7-2 and TRBJ1-6; maybe TRBD1 (5 bases). CDR3 length: 14 amino acids. CDR1 SGHTA and CDR2 FQGNSA come from the germline V gene. The CDR3 region is CATSHRQYNSPLHF. CDR3 bases: TGTGCCACCAGCCATCGACAGTATAATTCACCCCTCCACTTT. Complete variable domain (other parts from reference TRBV7-2 and TRBJ1-6): GAGVSQSPSNKVTEKGKDVELRCDPISGHTALYWYRQSLGQGLEFLIYFQGNSAPDKSGLPSDRFSAERTGGSVSTLTIQRTQQEDSAVYLCATSHRQYNSPLHFGNGTRLTVT.

The V call is TRBV6-2 or TRBV6-3, the J call TRBJ2-2, with TRBD1 matching 9 bases. The V gene end was trimmed by 5 bases and the J gene end by 6 bases; junction bases not matched to a gene: 10. The CDR3 spans 16 residues. Germline V gene sequence: CDR1 MNHEY, CDR2 SVGEGT. The chain's CDR3 is CASSNAGTGSPGELFF. In nucleotides, the CDR3 is TGTGCCAGCAGTAACGCCGGGACAGGGTCCCCCGGGGAGCTGTTTTTT.

This clonotype was picked up many times. The chain links TRBV21-1 to TRBJ2-2; the table assigns TRBD2, which was not confirmed against the DNA. TRBV21-1 is a known pseudogene. This CDR3 has 17 residues. CDR3 sequence: CASSDGELAGGVGELFF. In DNA, the CDR3 is TGTGCCAGCAGCGACGGCGAACTAGCGGGAGGGGTCGGGGAGCTGTTTTTT.

In this sample, this clonotype turned up many times. The rearrangement links TRBV19 to TRBJ2-7; D perhaps matches TRBD2 (5 bases). The CDR3 is made up of 13 amino acids. V dropped 8 bases and J dropped 4 bases, with 15 bases sitting between them. The germline V gene has CDR1 LNHDA and CDR2 SQIVND (reference sequence). CDR3 in amino acids: CASVGVGGYEQYF. Written as DNA, the CDR3 is TGTGCCAGTGTTGGTGTTGGAGGATACGAGCAGTACTTC.

Of note for this clonotype: This probably arose from a read error, given a far larger clone one base away. The chain is built from TRBV27 and TRBJ2-7; D is undetermined. The CDR3 length is 11 residues. Trimming took off 8 bases at V and 8 bases at J, with 13 bases between the two ends. In germline, CDR1 is MNHEY, CDR2 SMNVEV (reference sequence). CDR3 in DNA: TGTGCCAGCGCATCGGCCTCCAAGCAGTACTTC. Its translation: CASASASKQYF.

This clonotype occurred a few times. This rearrangement joins TRBV5-1 to TRBJ2-7; 7 nucleotides agree with TRBD1. In germline, CDR1 is SGHRS, CDR2 YFSETQ. V was clipped by 2 bases and J by 1 base; unmatched bases: 9. The CDR3 is made up of 16 amino acids. The CDR3 region is CASSLGEQGISYEQYF. The CDR3 DNA reads as TGCGCCAGCAGCTTAGGGGAACAGGGGATTTCCTACGAGCAGTACTTC.

This clonotype occurred many times. The chain uses TRBV30 and TRBJ2-6; perhaps TRBD1 as D (6 bases). Germline V gives CDR1 GTSNPN, CDR2 SVGIG (reference sequence). Trimming shortened V by 8 bases and J by 0 bases, and 14 bases separated the two germline ends. CDR3 length: 15 residues. CDR3 region: CAGPGQSSGANVLTF. In DNA form, the CDR3 reads TGTGCCGGGCCAGGACAGAGCTCTGGGGCCAACGTCCTGACTTTC.

This clonotype was counted ten times or more. The CDR3 region has the DNA TGTGCCTGGAGTGTACCGGGACCTAGCCTCAATGAGCAGTTCTTC. Amino acids: CAWSVPGPSLNEQFF. The chain recombines TRBV30 with TRBJ2-1; D assignment may be TRBD1 or TRBD2 (5 bases each). Germline CDR1 GTSNPN, CDR2 SVGIG (reference sequence). The CDR3 spans 15 residues. V lost 0 bases and J 6 bases, leaving 15 bases between the germline ends. The variable domain in full, with the rest retrieved from reference TRBV30 and TRBJ2-1, is SQTIHQWPATLVQPVGSPLSLECTVEGTSNPNLYWYRQAAGRGLQLLFYSVGIGQISSEVPQNLSASRPQDRQFILSSKKLLLSDSGFYLCAWSVPGPSLNEQFFGPGTRLTVL.

This chain uses TRBV28 with TRBJ2-7; D gene uncertain. Trimming removed 7 bases at V and 0 bases at J, with 10 bases between. This CDR3 has 13 amino acids. Germline V gene sequence: CDR1 MDHEN, CDR2 SYDVKM. The chain's CDR3 is CASTDTSSYEQYF. In DNA form, the CDR3 reads TGTGCCAGCACCGACACCAGCTCCTACGAGCAGTACTTC.

This clonotype was seen repeatedly, ten times or more. The chain combines TRBV29-1 with TRBJ1-1, with no clear D. The CDR3 runs 11 residues. Germline CDR1 SQVTM, CDR2 ANQGSEA. The ends were cut back, 4 bases at V and 9 bases at J, with 12 bases in the middle. The CDR3 sequence is CSVVVLGQAFF. As DNA, the CDR3 is TGCAGCGTTGTGGTCCTTGGGCAAGCTTTCTTT.

This clonotype was picked up one time. With only one base between it and a far larger clone, this is likely a read error. J is TRBJ2-7 and V is TRBV4-1; D remains ambiguous. V lost 0 bases and J lost 7, with 7 bases in between. The CDR3 loop spans 12 amino acids. Germline CDR1 MGHRA, CDR2 YSYEKL. CDR3 sequence (DNA): TGCGCCAGCAGCCAAGAGGGCAATGAGCAGTACTTC. Its translation is CASSQEGNEQYF.

V gene TRBV2 combines with J gene TRBJ2-7; no clear D. From germline, CDR1 is SNHLY and CDR2 FYNNEI. Trimming took off 10 bases at V and 3 bases at J, with 7 bases between the two ends. The CDR3 spans 10 residues. Written as DNA, the CDR3 is TGTGCCACGGGTAGCTACGAGCAGTACTTC. Its translation: CATGSYEQYF.